The present T cell receptor (beta chain) was sequenced within a study of cytomegalovirus exposure and HLA in healthy donors. Study-wide results and caveats: For TCR beta chains, V- and J-gene trimming was later linked to a missense DCLRE1C variant.

Among the donors, all were healthy bone marrow donors. Both 60 Vbeta primers and 13 Jbeta primers went into the PCR. The assay was immunoSEQ multiplex PCR, and TCRdb's table has in-frame clones only and misses some. The sample has 100,000 or so clones, around 83% seen once. Comments on this clone: Its antigen remains unidentified.

The receptor was isolated from a woman aged 18-29 years in good health and CMV-seronegative. Sample: PBMCs.

The DNA of the CDR3 is TGTGCCAGCAGCTCGTGGGGCAAAGGGGACGAGCAGTACTTC. Its translation: CASSSWGKGDEQYF. The chain recombines TRBV7-9 with TRBJ2-7; D possibly corresponds to TRBD1 (5 bases). There are 14 residues in the CDR3. Trimming took 4 bases from V and 5 from J, leaving 15 bases between them. Germline CDR1 reads SEHNR; CDR2 reads FQNEAQ (reference sequence).